This TCR beta chain was sequenced in a study of post-analysis software for immune sequencing data. Overall study: Disease courses included relapsing-remitting, secondary progressive and progressive-relapsing multiple sclerosis.

Study observations and caveats: Strong same-batch co-clustering of samples appeared with F measure clustering. A significant reduction in normalized Chao1 diversity was observed in multiple sclerosis patients versus controls.

This clonotype was seen a few times. Antigen specificity is unknown. The authors incorporated unique molecular identifiers into the TCR beta cDNA libraries. With roughly 0.9 to 10 million T cells as the source, roughly 0.5 million cDNA molecules resulted. From the PCR reads, TCRdb called clonotypes with MiXCR, one entry per CDR3 protein. The sample shows around 710,000 distinct CDR3 sequences, approximately 44% of them seen only once. Sequencing was done on a sample of blood. The receptor's source is a girl aged 5 to 17 with multiple sclerosis.

For the CDR3, the DNA is TGCAGTGCTAGAGACATCGAGGGCCCTGGGGTAGAGCAGTACTTC. Its translation is CSARDIEGPGVEQYF. The chain combines TRBV20-1 with TRBJ2-5, with D possibly matching TRBD2 (5 bases). This CDR3 is 15 amino acids long. The germline V gene encodes CDR1 DFQATT and CDR2 SNEGSKA (reference sequence). Trimming took off 0 bases at V and 11 bases at J, with 22 bases between the two ends.